This T cell receptor beta chain stems from a study of shared clonotypes between healthy human individuals. The study's findings and limits: An anticipated effect of sequencing depth on clonotype sharing among donors was recognized. A few donors showed sharing of 4.5% to 6% of naive CD4 clonotypes.

Of note for this clone: Its target is unknown. Other DNA sequences of this sample code for an identical CDR3.

Each subset's genomic DNA was split evenly across several immunoSEQ plates. The method was immunoSEQ multiplex PCR; TCRdb's version includes in-frame clones alone and lacks a portion of them. This table has some 630,000 clones, roughly 95% appearing once. The naive CD8 fraction comprised CD45RO-negative cells positively selected for CCR7 and excluded terminally differentiated effector memory CD45RA+ cells. Donors were Caucasian adults residing in Nashville, Tennessee, USA. The TCR originated in a woman between 25 and 40 years old in good health. The sequenced sample was naive CD8+ T cells sorted from blood.

The CDR3 reads CASSPRGSGNTIYF. In DNA, the CDR3 is TGTGCCAGCAGCCCAAGAGGCTCTGGAAACACCATATATTTT. The chain joins TRBV7-6 to TRBJ1-3; D not resolved. CDR3 length equals 14 residues. Trimming removed 5 bases at V and 0 bases at J, with 8 bases between. CDR1 and CDR2 (germline): SGHVS, FNYEAQ.